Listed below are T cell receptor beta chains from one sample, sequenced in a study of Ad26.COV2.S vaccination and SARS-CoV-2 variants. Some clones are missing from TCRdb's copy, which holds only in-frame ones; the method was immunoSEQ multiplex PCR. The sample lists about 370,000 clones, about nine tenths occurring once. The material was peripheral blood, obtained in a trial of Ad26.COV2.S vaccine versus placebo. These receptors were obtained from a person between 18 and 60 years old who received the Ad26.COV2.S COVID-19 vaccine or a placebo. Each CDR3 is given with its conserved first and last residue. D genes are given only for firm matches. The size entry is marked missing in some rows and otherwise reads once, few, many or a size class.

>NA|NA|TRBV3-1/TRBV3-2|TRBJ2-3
TGTGCCAGCAGCCAAGGTCGGGATACGCAGTATTTT
CASSQGRDTQYF
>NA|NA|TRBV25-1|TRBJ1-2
TGTGCCAGCAGTGAGGGGGGGGTCGAAATCAACTATGGCTACACCTTC
CASSEGGVEINYGYTF
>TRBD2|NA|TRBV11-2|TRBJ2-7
TGTGCCAGCAGCCCTAGGGAGGGGATCTACGAGCAGTACTTC
CASSPREGIYEQYF
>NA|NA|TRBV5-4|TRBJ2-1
TGTGCCAGCAGCGGGGAGTTTGAGCAGTTCTTC
CASSGEFEQFF
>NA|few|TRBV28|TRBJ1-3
TGTGCCACTCCCCGGGCCAGAGAAGGAAACACCATATATTTT
CATPRAREGNTIYF
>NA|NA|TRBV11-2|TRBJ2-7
TGTGCCAGCAGCGGACATAGGGGCACAGGGAGGTACGAGCAGTACTTC
CASSGHRGTGRYEQYF
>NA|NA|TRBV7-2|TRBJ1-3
TGTGCCAGCAGCTTAGATCGCCGGAGCTCTGGAAACACCATATATTTT
CASSLDRRSSGNTIYF
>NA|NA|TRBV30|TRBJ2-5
TGTGCCTGGAGTGCGGGTAGTCGAGAGACCCAGTACTTC
CAWSAGSRETQYF
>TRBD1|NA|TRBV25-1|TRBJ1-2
TGTGCCAGCAGTGAAACAGGGGACCCTTTAAGGGGCTACACCTTC
CASSETGDPLRGYTF
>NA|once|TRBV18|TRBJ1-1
TGTGCCAGCTCACCGGCGGGGAACACTGAAGCTTTCTTT
CASSPAGNTEAFF
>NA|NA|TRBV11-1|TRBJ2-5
TGTGCCAGCAGCCCCAGGGGATTGGAGACCCAGTACTTC
CASSPRGLETQYF
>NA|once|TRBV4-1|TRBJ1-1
TGCGCCAGCAGCCAAACCGACCGGAACACTGAAGCTTTCTTT
CASSQTDRNTEAFF
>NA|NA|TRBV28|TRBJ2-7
TGTGCCAGCAGTTCAGCGGGTTCCTACTACGAGCAGTACTTC
CASSSAGSYYEQYF
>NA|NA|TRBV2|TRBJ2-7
TGTACCAGCAGTGAAGCGGCGGACTGGACGACCTACGAGCAGTACTTC
CTSSEAADWTTYEQYF
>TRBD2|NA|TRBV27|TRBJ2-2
TGTGCCAGCAGTTTAGCGGGAGGGCGTTTGACCGGGGAGCTGTTTTTT
CASSLAGGRLTGELFF
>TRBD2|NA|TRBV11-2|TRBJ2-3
TGTGCCAGCAGAAAAGCGGGAAAGGGCAACACAGATACGCAGTATTTT
CASRKAGKGNTDTQYF
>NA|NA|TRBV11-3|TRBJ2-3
TGTGCCAGCAGCCCCTGGGCCGCGACTAGTATCGACACAGATACGCAGTATTTT
CASSPWAATSIDTDTQYF
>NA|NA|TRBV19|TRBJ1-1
TGTGCCAGTAGTATAGTTGGGTCTCAGACTGAAGCTTTCTTT
CASSIVGSQTEAFF
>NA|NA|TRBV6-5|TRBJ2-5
TGTGCCAGCAGTTACTCGTCCGGCAGGGGTGTAGAGACCCAGTACTTC
CASSYSSGRGVETQYF
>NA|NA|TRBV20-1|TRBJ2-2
TGCAGTGCTAGTATAGCTTCCACCGGGGAGCTGTTTTTT
CSASIASTGELFF
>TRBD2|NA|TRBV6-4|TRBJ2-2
TGTGCCAGCAGTGAGGGACTAGCGGGAATGGTATACGGGGAGCTGTTTTTT
CASSEGLAGMVYGELFF
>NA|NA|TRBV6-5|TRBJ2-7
TGTGCCAGCAGTTACGACGCGACCTACGAGCAGTACTTC
CASSYDATYEQYF
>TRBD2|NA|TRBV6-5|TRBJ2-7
TGTGCCAGCAGGCTAGCGGGGCTCTACGAGCAGTACTTC
CASRLAGLYEQYF
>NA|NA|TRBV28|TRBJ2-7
TGTGCCAGCAGTCTAACTTCCTACGAGCAGTACTTC
CASSLTSYEQYF
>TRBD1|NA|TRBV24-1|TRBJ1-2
TGTGCCACCAGTGATAGGACAGGGATTGGGTATGGCTACACCTTC
CATSDRTGIGYGYTF
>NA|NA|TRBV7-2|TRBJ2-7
TGTGCCAGCAGCAAAACTACCACGGAGCAGTACTTC
CASSKTTTEQYF
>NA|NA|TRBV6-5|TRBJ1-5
TGTGCCAGCACCCAGAGGGGGACTAGTCAGCCCCAGCATTTT
CASTQRGTSQPQHF
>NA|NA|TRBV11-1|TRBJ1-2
TGTGCCAGCAGCTTCGAGGGATACGATGGCTACACCTTC
CASSFEGYDGYTF
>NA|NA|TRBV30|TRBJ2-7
TGTGCCTGGAGGAACAGACCCGGCTACGAGCAGTACTTC
CAWRNRPGYEQYF
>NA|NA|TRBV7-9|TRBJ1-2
TGTGCCAGCAGCAATGGACGGGTTTATGGCTACACCTTC
CASSNGRVYGYTF
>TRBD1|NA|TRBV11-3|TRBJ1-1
TGTGCCAGCAGACAGACAGGGACCGAAGCTTTCTTT
CASRQTGTEAFF
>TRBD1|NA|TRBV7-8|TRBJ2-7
TGTGCCAGCAGCTTAATCCTGGGACAGGGGGCCTACGAGCAGTACTTC
CASSLILGQGAYEQYF
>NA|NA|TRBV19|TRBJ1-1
TGTGCCAGTAGTATAGAAGCGAACACTGAAGCTTTCTTT
CASSIEANTEAFF
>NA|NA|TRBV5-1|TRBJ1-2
TGCGCCAGCAGCTTGGGTGGGGGGGCGCCTGCTGGCTACACCTTC
CASSLGGGAPAGYTF
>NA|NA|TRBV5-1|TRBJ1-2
TGCGCCAGCAGGGGTGGAGGGAACTATGGCTACACCTTC
CASRGGGNYGYTF
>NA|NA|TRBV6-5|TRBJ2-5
TGTGCCAGCAGTTATTCTACACAACAAGAGACCCAGTACTTC
CASSYSTQQETQYF
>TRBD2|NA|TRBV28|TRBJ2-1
TGTGCCAGCGGTCGTTGGTTAGCGGGCACCTACAATGAGCAGTTCTTC
CASGRWLAGTYNEQFF
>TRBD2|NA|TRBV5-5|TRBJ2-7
TGTGCCAGCAGCTTGCTTCTAGCGGGGTACGTGGAGCAGTACTTC
CASSLLLAGYVEQYF
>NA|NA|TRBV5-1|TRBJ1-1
TGCGCCAGCACAGAGACGGCGGAGGGGACTGAAGCTTTCTTT
CASTETAEGTEAFF
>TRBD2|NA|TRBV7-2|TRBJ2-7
TGTGCCAGCAGCTTACAACTAGCGGGGGGCTACGAGCAGTACTTC
CASSLQLAGGYEQYF
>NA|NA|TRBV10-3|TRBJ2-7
TGTGCCATCAGTAGGCAGGGTACTTCCGAGCAGTACTTC
CAISRQGTSEQYF
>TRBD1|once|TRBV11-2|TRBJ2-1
TGTGCCAGCAGCTGGATAGGGACAGGCCATGAGCAGTTCTTC
CASSWIGTGHEQFF
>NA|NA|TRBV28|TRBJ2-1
TGTGCCAGCACCCACACTAGTAGCTCCTACAATGAGCAGTTCTTC
CASTHTSSSYNEQFF
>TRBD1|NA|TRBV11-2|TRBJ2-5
TGTGCCAGCAGCCAAGACAGGGGGCCAGAGACCCAGTACTTC
CASSQDRGPETQYF
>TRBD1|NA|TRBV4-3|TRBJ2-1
TGCGCCAGCAGCCATAGAAGGGGGCCAAGCTCCTACAATGAGCAGTTCTTC
CASSHRRGPSSYNEQFF